This TCR beta chain was identified in a study of blood T cell repertoires in COVID-19. Repertoires were generated with immunoSEQ multiplex PCR, while TCRdb's copy carries only in-frame clones and drops some. The sample has around 200,000 clones; 88% are singletons. This CDR3 has 14 amino acids. Germline V gene lookup returns CDR1 SNHLY and CDR2 FYNNEI. Trimming took off 7 bases at V and 9 bases at J, with 16 bases between the two ends. The specimen sequenced was peripheral blood. The chain is built from TRBV2 and TRBJ1-6; a weak D match, TRBD1 (5 bases). The clonotype was recovered from a man aged 40-49 years with acute or convalescent COVID-19. The DNA for the CDR3 is TGTGCCAGCACCAAGGGGACTGGATTTTCACCCCTCCACTTT. It yields the protein CASTKGTGFSPLHF.